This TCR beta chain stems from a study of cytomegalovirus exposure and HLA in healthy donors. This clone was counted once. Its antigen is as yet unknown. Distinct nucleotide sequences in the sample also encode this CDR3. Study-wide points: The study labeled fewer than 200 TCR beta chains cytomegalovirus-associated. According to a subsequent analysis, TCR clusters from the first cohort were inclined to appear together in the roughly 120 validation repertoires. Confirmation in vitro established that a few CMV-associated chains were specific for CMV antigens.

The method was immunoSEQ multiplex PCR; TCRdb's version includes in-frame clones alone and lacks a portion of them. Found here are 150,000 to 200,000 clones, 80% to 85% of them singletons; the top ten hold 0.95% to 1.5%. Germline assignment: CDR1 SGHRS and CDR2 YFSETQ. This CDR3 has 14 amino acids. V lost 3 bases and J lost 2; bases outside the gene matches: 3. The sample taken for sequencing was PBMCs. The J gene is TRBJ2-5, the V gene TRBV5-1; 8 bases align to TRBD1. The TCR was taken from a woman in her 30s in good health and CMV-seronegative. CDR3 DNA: TGCGCCAGCAGCTCCTACAGGGGGCAAGAGACCCAGTACTTC. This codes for CASSSYRGQETQYF. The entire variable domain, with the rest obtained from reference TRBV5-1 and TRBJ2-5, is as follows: KAGVTQTPRYLIKTRGQQVTLSCSPISGHRSVSWYQQTPGQGLQFLFEYFSETQRNKGNFPGRFSGRQFSNSRSEMNVSTLELGDSALYLCASSSYRGQETQYFGPGTRLLVL.